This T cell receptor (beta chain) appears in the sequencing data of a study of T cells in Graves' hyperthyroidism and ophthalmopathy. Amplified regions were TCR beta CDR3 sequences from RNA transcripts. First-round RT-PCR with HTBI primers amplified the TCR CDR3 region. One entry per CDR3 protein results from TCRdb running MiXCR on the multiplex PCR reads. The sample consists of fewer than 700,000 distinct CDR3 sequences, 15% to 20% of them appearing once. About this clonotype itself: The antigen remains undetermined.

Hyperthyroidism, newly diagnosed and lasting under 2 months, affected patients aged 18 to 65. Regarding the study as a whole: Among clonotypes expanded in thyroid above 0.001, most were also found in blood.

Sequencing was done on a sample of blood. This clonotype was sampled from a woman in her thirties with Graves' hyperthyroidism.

The CDR3 here is CASSEVGYYEQYF. CDR3 sequence (DNA): TGTGCCAGCAGTGAAGTGGGTTACTACGAGCAGTACTTC. This chain links TRBV6-1 with TRBJ2-7; no firm D call. Germline values: CDR1 MNHNS, CDR2 SASEGT. This CDR3 has 13 residues. The V and J ends lost 1 base and 3 bases respectively, with 7 bases between them.